The present T cell receptor beta chain was sequenced within a study of blood T cell repertoires in COVID-19. Trimming removed 0 bases from V and 1 base from J, with 7 bases in between. The CDR3 loop spans 15 amino acids. Germline V gene data show CDR1 as MNHEY and CDR2 as SVGAGI. TCRdb's table, derived via immunoSEQ multiplex PCR, lists solely in-frame clones and lacks some. The table lists under 150,000 clones, roughly 88% of them singletons, with around a quarter in the top ten. The source material was peripheral blood. The chain uses TRBV6-5 and TRBJ1-3; weak D call: TRBD1 (5 bases). The clonotype comes from a human donor in a cohort sampled during active COVID-19. The CDR3 reads CASSYSPGSGNTIYF. The DNA of the CDR3 is TGTGCCAGCAGTTACTCACCAGGGTCTGGAAACACCATATATTTT.